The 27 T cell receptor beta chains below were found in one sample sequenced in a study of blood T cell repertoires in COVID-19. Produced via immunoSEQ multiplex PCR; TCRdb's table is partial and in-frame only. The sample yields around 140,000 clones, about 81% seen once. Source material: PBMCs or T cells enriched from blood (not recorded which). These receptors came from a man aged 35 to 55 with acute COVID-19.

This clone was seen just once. The CDR3: CASSLGLGAFF. The DNA for the CDR3 is TGTGCCAGCAGCCTGGGACTGGGGGCTTTCTTT. This chain connects TRBV12-3 or TRBV12-4 to TRBJ1-1; D perhaps matches TRBD1 (5 bases). The V gene lost 6 bases and the J gene lost 11 bases, with 13 bases spanning the gap. The CDR3 extends over 11 amino acids.

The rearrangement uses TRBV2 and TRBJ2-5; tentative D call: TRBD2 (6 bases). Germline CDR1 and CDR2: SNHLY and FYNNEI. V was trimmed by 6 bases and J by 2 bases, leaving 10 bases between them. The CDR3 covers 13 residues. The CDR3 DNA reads TGTGCCAGCAGGGAGGGGATTCAAGAGACCCAGTACTTC. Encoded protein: CASREGIQETQYF.

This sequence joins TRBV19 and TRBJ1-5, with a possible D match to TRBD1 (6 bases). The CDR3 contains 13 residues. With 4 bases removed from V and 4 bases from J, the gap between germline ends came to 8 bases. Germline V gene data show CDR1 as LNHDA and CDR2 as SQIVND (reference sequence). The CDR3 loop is CASSTQGNQPQHF. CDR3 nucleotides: TGTGCCAGTAGTACCCAGGGGAATCAGCCCCAGCATTTT.

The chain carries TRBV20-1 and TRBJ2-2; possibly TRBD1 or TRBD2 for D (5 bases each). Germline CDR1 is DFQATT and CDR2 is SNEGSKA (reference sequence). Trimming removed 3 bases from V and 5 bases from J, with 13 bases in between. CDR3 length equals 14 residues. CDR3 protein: CSASGASQTGELFF. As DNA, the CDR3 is TGCAGTGCTAGTGGGGCTAGCCAGACCGGGGAGCTGTTTTTT.

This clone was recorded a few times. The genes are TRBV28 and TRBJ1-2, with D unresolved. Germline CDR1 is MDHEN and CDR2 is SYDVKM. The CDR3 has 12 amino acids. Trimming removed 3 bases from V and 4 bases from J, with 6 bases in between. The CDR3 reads CASSFRGYGYTF. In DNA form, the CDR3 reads TGTGCCAGCAGTTTCAGAGGCTATGGCTACACCTTC.

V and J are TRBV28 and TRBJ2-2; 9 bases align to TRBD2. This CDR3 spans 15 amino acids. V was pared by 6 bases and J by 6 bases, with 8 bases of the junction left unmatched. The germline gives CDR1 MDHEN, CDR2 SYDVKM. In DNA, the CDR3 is TGTGCCAGCAGCTCAAGTGGCGGGAGGGCCGGGGAGCTGTTTTTT. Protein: CASSSSGGRAGELFF.

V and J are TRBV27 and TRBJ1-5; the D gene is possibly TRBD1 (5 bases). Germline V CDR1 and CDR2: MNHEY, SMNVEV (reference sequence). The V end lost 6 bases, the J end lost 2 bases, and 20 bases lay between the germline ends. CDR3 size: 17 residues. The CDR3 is CASRPGGGIRRNQPQHF. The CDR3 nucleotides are TGTGCCAGCAGGCCGGGGGGAGGGATAAGGCGCAATCAGCCCCAGCATTTT.

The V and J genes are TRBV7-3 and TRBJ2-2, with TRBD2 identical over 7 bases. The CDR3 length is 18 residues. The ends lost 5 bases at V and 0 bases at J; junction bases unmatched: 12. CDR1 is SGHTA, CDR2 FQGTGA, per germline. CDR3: CASSPSGTFPANTGELFF. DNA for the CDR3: TGTGCCAGCAGCCCCAGCGGGACCTTCCCCGCGAACACCGGGGAGCTGTTTTTT. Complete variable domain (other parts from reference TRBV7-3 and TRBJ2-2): GAGVSQTPSNKVTEKGKYVELRCDPISGHTALYWYRQSLGQGPEFLIYFQGTGAADDSGLPNDRFFAVRPEGSVSTLKIQRTERGDSAVYLCASSPSGTFPANTGELFFGEGSRLTVL.

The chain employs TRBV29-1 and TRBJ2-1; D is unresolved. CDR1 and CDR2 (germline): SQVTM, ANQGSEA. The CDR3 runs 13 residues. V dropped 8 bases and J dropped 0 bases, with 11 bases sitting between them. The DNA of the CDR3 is TGCAGCACCTGTGAGAGCTCCTACAATGAGCAGTTCTTC. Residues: CSTCESSYNEQFF.

CDR3 coding DNA: TGCGCCAGCAGTAGTACAGGATCTGGGGCCAACGTCCTGACTTTC. It translates to CASSSTGSGANVLTF. This chain uses TRBV5-1 with TRBJ2-6, with a possible D match to TRBD1 (5 bases). The CDR3 has 15 residues. The V gene's germline CDR1 is SGHRS and CDR2 YFSETQ. Trimming took 5 bases from V and 1 from J, leaving 10 bases between them.

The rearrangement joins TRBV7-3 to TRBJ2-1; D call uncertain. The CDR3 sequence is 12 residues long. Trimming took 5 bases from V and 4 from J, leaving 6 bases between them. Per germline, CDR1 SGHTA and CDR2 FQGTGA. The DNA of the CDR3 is TGTGCCAGCAGCCCCAATTACAATGAGCAGTTCTTC. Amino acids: CASSPNYNEQFF.

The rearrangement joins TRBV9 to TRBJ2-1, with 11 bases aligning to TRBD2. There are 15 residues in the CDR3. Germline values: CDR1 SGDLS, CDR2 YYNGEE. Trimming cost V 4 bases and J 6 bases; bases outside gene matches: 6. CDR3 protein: CASSTTSGGTNEQFF. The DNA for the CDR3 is TGTGCCAGCAGCACAACTAGCGGGGGTACCAATGAGCAGTTCTTC.

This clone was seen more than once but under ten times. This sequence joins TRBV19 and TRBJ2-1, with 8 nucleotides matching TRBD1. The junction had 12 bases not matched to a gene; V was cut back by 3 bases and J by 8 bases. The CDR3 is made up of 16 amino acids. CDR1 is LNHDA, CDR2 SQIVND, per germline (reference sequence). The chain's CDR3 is CASSILAGGDWDEQFF. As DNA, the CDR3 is TGTGCCAGTAGTATTTTGGCAGGGGGCGACTGGGATGAGCAGTTCTTC.

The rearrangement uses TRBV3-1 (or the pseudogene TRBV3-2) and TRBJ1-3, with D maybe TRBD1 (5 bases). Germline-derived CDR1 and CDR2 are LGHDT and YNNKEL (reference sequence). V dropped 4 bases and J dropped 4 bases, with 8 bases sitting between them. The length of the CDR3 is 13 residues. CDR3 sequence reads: CASSPGLGNTIYF. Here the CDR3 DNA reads TGTGCCAGCAGCCCAGGGTTAGGAAACACCATATATTTT.

The CDR3 here is CASSLGSSGGSSYEQYF. DNA of the CDR3: TGTGCCAGCAGCTTGGGATCTAGCGGGGGGAGCTCCTACGAGCAGTACTTC. V is TRBV5-5 and J is TRBJ2-7; 11 bases agree with TRBD2. CDR3 length: 17 amino acids. Looked up from germline, CDR1 is SGHKS and CDR2 is YYEKEE (reference sequence). V shed 0 bases, J shed 0 bases, and the junction held 5 bases outside the gene matches.

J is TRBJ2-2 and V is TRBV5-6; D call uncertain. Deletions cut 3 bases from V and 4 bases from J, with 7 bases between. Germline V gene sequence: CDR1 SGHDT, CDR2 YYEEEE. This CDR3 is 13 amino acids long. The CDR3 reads CASSSYTTGELFF. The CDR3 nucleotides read TGTGCCAGCAGCTCATACACCACCGGGGAGCTGTTTTTT.

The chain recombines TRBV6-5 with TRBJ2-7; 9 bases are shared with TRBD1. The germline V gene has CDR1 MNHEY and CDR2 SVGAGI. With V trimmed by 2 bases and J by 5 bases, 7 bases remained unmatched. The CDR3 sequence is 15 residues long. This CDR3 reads CASSYVGTGFHEQYF. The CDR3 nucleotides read TGTGCCAGCAGTTACGTTGGGACAGGGTTTCACGAGCAGTACTTC.

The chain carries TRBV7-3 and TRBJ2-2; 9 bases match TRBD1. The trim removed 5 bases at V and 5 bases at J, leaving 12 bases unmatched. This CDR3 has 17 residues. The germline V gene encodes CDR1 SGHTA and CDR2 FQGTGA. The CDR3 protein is CASSPSDRGGRTGELFF. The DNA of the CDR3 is TGTGCCAGCAGCCCATCCGACAGGGGGGGAAGGACCGGGGAGCTGTTTTTT.

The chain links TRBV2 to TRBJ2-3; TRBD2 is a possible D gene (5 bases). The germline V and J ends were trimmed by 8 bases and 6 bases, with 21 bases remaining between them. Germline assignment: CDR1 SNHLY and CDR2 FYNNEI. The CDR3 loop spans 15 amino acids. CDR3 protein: CASASGLLTRDTQYF. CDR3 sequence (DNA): TGTGCCAGCGCTAGTGGACTCCTCACGAGGGATACGCAGTATTTT.

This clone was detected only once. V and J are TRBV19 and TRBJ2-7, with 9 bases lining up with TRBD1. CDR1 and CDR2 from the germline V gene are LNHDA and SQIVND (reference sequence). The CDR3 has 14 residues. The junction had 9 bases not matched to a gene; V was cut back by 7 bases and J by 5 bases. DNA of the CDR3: TGTGCCAGTAACAAACAGGGGGCTCAGAACGAGCAGTACTTC. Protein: CASNKQGAQNEQYF.

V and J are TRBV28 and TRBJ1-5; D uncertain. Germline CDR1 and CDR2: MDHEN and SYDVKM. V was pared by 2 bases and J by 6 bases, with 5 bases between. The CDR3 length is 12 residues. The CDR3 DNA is TGTGCCAGCAGTTTAGAGGGTCAGCCCCAGCATTTT. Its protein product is CASSLEGQPQHF.

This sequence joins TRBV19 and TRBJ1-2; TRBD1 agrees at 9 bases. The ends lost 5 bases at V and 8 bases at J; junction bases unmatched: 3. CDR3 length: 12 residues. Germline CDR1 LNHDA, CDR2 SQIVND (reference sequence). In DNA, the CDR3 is TGTGCCAGTAGTCAGGACAGGGGCGGCTACACCTTC. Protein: CASSQDRGGYTF.

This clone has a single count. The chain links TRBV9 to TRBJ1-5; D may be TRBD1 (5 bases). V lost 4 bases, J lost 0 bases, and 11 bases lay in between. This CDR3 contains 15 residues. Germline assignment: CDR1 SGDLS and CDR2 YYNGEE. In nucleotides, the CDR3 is TGTGCCAGCAGCCCCTCGACAGATAGCAATCAGCCCCAGCATTTT. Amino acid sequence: CASSPSTDSNQPQHF.

This CDR3 is CASSRGREGGNTIYF. The DNA for the CDR3 is TGTGCCAGCAGCCGCGGGAGGGAGGGTGGAAACACCATATATTTT. The rearrangement uses TRBV5-4 and TRBJ1-3; D gene uncertain. The CDR3 has 15 residues. Trimming pared 4 bases from V and 3 bases from J, leaving 14 bases between. Looked up from germline, CDR1 is SGHNT and CDR2 is YYREEE (reference sequence).

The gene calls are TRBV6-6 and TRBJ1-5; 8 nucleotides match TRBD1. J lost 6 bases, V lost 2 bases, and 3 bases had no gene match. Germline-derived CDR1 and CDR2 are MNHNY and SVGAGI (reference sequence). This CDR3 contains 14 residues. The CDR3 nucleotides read TGTGCCAGCAGTTACCGGACAGGGTCTCAGCCCCAGCATTTT. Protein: CASSYRTGSQPQHF.

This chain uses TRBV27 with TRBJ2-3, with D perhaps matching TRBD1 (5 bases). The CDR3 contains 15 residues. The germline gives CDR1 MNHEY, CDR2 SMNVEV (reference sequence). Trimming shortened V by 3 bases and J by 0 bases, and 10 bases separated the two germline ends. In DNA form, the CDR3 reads TGTGCCAGCAGTTTGACAGAATCTAGCACAGATACGCAGTATTTT. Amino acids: CASSLTESSTDTQYF.

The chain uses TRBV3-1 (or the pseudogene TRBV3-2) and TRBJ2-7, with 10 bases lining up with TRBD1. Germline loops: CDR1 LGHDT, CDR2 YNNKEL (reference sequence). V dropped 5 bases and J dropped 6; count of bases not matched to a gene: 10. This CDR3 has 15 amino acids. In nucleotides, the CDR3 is TGTGCCAGCAGCTCCCCGGGACAGGGGCCAGGCGAGCAGTACTTC. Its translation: CASSSPGQGPGEQYF.